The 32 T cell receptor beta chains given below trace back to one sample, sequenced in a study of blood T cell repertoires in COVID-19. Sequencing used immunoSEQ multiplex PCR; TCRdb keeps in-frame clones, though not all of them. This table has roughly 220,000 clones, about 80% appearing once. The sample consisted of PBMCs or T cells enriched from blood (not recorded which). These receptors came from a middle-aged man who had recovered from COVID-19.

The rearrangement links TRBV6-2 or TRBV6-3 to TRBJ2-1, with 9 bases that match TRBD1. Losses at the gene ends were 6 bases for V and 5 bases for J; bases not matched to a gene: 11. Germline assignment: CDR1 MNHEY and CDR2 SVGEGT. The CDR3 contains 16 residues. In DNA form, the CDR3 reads TGTGCCAGCAGCACCCTAAACAGGGGGCTGCACAATGAGCAGTTCTTC. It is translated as CASSTLNRGLHNEQFF.

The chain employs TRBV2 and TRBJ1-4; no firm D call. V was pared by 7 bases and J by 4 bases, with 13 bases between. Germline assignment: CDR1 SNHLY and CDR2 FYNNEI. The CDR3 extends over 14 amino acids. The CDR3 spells CASKRLRDNEKLFF. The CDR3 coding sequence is TGTGCCAGCAAAAGACTGCGCGATAATGAAAAACTGTTTTTT.

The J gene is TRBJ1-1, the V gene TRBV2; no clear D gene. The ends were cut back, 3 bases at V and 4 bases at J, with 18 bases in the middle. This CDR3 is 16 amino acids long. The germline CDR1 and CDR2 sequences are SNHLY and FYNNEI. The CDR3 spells CASSEYELTVTTEAFF. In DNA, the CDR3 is TGTGCCAGCAGTGAGTACGAGCTAACAGTAACCACTGAAGCTTTCTTT.

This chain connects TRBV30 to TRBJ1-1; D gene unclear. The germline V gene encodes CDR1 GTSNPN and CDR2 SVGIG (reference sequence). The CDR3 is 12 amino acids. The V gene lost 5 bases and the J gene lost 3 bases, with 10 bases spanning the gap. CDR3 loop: CAWEGGYTEAFF. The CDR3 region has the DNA TGTGCCTGGGAGGGAGGGTACACTGAAGCTTTCTTT.

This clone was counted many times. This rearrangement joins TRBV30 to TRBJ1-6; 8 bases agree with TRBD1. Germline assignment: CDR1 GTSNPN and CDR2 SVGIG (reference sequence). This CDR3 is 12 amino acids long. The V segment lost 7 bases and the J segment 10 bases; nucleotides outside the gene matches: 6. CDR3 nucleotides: TGTGCCTATAACAGGGGGGAATCACCCCTCCACTTT. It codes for CAYNRGESPLHF.

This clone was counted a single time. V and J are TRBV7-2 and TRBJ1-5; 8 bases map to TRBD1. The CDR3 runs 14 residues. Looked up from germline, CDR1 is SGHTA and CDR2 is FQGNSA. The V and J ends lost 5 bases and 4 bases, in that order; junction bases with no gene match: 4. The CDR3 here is CASSPRTGNQPQHF. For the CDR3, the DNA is TGTGCCAGCAGCCCCCGGACAGGGAATCAGCCCCAGCATTTT.

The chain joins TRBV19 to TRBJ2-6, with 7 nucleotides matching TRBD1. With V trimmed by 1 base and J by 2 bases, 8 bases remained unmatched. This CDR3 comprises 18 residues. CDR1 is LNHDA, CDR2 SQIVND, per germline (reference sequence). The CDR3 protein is CASSIAGQLSAGANVLTF. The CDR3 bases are TGTGCCAGTAGTATAGCGGGACAGCTAAGCGCTGGGGCCAACGTCCTGACTTTC.

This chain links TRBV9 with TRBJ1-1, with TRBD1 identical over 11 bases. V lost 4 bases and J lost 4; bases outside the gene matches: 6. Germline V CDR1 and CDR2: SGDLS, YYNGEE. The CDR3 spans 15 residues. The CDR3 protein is CASSTPGTGGTEAFF. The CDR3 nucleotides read TGTGCCAGCAGCACCCCCGGGACAGGGGGCACTGAAGCTTTCTTT.

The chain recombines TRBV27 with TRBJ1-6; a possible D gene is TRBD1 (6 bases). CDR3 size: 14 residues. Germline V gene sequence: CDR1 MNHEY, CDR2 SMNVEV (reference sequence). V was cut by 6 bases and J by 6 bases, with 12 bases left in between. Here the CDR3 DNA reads TGTGCCAGCAGAATGGGGGCCCTTAATTCACCCCTCCACTTT. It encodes CASRMGALNSPLHF.

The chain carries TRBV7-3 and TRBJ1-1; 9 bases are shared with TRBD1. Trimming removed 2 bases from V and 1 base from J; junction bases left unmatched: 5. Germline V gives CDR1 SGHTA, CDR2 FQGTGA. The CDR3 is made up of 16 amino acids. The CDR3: CASSLVTGGRNTEAFF. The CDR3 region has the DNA TGTGCCAGCAGCTTAGTGACAGGGGGGAGGAACACTGAAGCTTTCTTT.

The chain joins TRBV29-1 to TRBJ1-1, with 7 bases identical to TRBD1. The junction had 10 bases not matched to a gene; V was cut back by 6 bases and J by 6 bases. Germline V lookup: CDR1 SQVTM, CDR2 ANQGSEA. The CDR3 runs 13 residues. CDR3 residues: CSVHRDSSSEAFF. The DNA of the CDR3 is TGCAGCGTCCACCGGGACAGCTCTTCTGAAGCTTTCTTT.

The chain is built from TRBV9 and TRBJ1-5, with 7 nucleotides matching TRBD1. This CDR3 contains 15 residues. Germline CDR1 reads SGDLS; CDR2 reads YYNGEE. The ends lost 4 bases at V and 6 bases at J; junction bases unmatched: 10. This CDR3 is CASSPQAGGGQPQHF. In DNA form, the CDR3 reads TGTGCCAGCAGCCCCCAAGCAGGGGGTGGTCAGCCCCAGCATTTT. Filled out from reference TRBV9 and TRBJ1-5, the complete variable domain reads DSGVTQTPKHLITATGQRVTLRCSPRSGDLSVYWYQQSLDQGLQFLIQYYNGEERAKGNILERFSAQQFPDLHSELNLSSLELGDSALYFCASSPQAGGGQPQHFGDGTRLSIL.

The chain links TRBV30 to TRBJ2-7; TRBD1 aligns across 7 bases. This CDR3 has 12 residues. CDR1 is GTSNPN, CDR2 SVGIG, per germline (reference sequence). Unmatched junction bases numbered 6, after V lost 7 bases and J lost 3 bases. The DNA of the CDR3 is TGTGCCTCACACCGGGACAGCTACGAGCAGTACTTC. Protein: CASHRDSYEQYF.

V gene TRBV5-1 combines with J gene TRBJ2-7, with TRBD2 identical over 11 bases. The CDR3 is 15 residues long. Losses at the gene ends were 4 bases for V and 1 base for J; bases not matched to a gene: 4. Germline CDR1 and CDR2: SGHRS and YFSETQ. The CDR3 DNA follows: TGCGCCAGCAGCCTACTAGCGGGGGTATCCTACGAGCAGTACTTC. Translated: CASSLLAGVSYEQYF.

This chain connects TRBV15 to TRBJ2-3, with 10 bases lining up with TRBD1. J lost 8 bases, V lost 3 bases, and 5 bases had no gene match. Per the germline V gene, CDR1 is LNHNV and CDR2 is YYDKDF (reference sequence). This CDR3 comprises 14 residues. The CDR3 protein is CATSRGTGVRTQYF. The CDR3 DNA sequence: TGTGCCACCAGCAGGGGGACAGGGGTCCGTACGCAGTATTTT. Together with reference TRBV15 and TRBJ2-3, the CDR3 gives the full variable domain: DAMVIQNPRYQVTQFGKPVTLSCSQTLNHNVMYWYQQKSSQAPKLLFHYYDKDFNNEADTPDNFQSRRPNTSFCFLDIRSPGLGDTAMYLCATSRGTGVRTQYFGPGTRLTVL.

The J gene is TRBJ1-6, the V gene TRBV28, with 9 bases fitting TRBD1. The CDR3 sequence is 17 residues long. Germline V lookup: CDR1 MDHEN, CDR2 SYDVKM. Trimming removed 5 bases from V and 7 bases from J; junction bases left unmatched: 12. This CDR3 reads CASSLGGWDRANSPLHF. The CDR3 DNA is TGTGCCAGCAGTCTGGGGGGGTGGGACAGGGCAAATTCACCCCTCCACTTT.

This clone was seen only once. DNA of the CDR3: TGTGCCAGCAGCTTAGCGACACAGGGGGTCAACACTGAAGCTTTCTTT. Encoded protein: CASSLATQGVNTEAFF. The rearrangement joins TRBV7-9 to TRBJ1-1; 8 nucleotides agree with TRBD1. Germline assignment: CDR1 SEHNR and CDR2 FQNEAQ (reference sequence). The CDR3 has 16 amino acids. V lost 0 bases to trimming and J lost 2 bases; unmatched junction nucleotides: 5.

CDR3 nucleotides: TGTGCCAGCAGCCAATTAGACAGGTCTGGGGCCAACGTCCTGACTTTC. This sequence encodes CASSQLDRSGANVLTF. V is TRBV4-2 and J is TRBJ2-6; possible D gene TRBD1, 6 bases. The CDR3 is 16 residues long. V shed 2 bases and J shed 1 base, with 9 bases lying between them. CDR1 is LGHNA, CDR2 YNFKEQ, per germline.

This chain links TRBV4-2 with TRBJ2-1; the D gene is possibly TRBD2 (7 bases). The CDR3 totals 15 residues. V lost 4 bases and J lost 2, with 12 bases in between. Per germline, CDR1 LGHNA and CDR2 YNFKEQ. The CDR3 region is CASSLGAGAYNEQFF. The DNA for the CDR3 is TGTGCCAGCAGCCTGGGGGCGGGGGCCTACAATGAGCAGTTCTTC.

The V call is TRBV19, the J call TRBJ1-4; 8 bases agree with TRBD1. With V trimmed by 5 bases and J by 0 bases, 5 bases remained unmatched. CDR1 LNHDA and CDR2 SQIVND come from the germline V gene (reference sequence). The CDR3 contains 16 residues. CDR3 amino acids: CASSSPGGATNEKLFF. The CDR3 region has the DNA TGTGCCAGTAGTTCCCCAGGGGGCGCAACTAATGAAAAACTGTTTTTT.

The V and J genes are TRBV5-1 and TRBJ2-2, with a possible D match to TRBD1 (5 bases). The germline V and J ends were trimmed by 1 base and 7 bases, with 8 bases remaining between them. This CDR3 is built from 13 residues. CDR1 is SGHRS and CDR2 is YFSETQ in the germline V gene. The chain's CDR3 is CASSLQGHGELFF. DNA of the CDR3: TGCGCCAGCAGCTTGCAGGGTCACGGGGAGCTGTTTTTT.

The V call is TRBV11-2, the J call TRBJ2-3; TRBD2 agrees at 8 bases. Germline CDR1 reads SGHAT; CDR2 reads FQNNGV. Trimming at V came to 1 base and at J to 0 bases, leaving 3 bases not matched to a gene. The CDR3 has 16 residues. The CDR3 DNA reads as TGTGCCAGCAGCTTAGGGACTAGCCGCAGCACAGATACGCAGTATTTT. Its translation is CASSLGTSRSTDTQYF.

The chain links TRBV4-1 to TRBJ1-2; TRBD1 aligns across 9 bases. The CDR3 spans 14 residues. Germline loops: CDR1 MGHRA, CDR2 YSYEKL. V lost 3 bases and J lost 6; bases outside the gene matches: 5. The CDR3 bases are TGCGCCAGCAGCCAGCCGGGACAGGGTCATGGCTACACCTTC. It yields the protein CASSQPGQGHGYTF.

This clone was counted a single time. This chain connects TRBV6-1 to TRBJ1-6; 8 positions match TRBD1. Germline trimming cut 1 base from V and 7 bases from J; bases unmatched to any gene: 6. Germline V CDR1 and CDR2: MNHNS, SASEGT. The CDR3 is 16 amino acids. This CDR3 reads CASSEVGTGLNSPLHF. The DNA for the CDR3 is TGTGCCAGCAGTGAAGTAGGGACAGGCCTAAATTCACCCCTCCACTTT.

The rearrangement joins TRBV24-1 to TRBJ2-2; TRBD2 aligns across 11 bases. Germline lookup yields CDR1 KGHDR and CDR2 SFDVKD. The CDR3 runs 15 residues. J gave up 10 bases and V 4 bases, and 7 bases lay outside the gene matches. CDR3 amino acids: CATSDRGLAGAELFF. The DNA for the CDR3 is TGTGCCACCAGTGACCGTGGACTAGCGGGTGCGGAGCTGTTTTTT.

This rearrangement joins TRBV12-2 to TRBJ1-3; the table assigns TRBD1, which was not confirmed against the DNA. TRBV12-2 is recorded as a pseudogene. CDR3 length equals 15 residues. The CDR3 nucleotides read TGTGCAAGTCGCTTAGGCAGGGGCAGGGGAAACACCATATATTTT. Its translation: CASRLGRGRGNTIYF.

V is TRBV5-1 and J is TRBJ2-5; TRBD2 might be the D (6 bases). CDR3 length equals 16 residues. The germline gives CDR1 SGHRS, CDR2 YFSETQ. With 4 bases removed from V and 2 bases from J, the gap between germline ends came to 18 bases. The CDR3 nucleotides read TGCGCCAGCAGCCCCCCGGTTAGCGGCCTACAAGAGACCCAGTACTTC. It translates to CASSPPVSGLQETQYF.

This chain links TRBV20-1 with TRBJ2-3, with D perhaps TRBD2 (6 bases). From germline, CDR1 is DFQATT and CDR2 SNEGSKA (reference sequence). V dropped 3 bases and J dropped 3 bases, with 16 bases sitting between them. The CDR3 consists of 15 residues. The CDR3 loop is CSASFRRGGTDTQYF. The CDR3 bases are TGCAGTGCTAGTTTTCGGCGGGGCGGGACAGATACGCAGTATTTT.

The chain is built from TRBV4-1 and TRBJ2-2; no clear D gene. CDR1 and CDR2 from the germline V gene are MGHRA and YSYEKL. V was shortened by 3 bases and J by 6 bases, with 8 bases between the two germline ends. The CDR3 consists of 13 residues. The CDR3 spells CASSQVPAGELFF. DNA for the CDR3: TGCGCCAGCAGCCAGGTCCCAGCCGGGGAGCTGTTTTTT.

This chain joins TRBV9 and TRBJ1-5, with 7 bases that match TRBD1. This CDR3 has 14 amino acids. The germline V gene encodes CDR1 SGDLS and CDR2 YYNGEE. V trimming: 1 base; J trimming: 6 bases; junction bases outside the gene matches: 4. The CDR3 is CASSVRGLGQPQHF. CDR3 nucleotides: TGTGCCAGCAGCGTAAGGGGGCTCGGTCAGCCCCAGCATTTT.

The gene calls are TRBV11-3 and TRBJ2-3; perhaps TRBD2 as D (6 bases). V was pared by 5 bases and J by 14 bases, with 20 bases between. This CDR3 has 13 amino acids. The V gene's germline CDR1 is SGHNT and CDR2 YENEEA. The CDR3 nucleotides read TGTGCCAGCAGCCTGCGAACCGGGACTGAGCCGTATTTT. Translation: CASSLRTGTEPYF.

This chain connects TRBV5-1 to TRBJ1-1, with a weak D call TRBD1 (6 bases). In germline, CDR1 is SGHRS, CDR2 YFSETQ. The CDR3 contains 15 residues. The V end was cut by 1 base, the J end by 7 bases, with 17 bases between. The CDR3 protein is CASSLRPGERGEAFF. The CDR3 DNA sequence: TGCGCCAGCAGCTTGAGACCAGGGGAAAGGGGTGAAGCTTTCTTT.